A single sample gave rise to the 30 T cell receptor beta chains below, sequenced in a study of blood T cell repertoires in COVID-19. Method: immunoSEQ multiplex PCR; TCRdb's copy keeps in-frame clones and lacks some. The table includes hundreds of thousands of clones, over 85% detected once. Sequencing input: PBMCs or T cells enriched from blood (not recorded which). The receptors were sampled from a woman between 45 and 60 years old who had been exposed to COVID-19.

J is TRBJ1-6 and V is TRBV7-2, with TRBD1 as a possible D gene (5 bases). CDR1 and CDR2 from the germline V gene are SGHTA and FQGNSA. Trimming left V 1 base short and J 7 bases short, with 14 bases between. This CDR3 has 16 residues. The CDR3 here is CASSLGNGGKNSPLHF. CDR3 sequence (DNA): TGTGCCAGCAGCTTAGGTAATGGGGGGAAGAATTCACCCCTCCACTTT. The whole variable domain, remainder taken from reference TRBV7-2 and TRBJ1-6, is GAGVSQSPSNKVTEKGKDVELRCDPISGHTALYWYRQSLGQGLEFLIYFQGNSAPDKSGLPSDRFSAERTGGSVSTLTIQRTQQEDSAVYLCASSLGNGGKNSPLHFGNGTRLTVT.

V gene TRBV7-9 combines with J gene TRBJ2-3; a possible D gene is TRBD2 (5 bases). The ends were cut back, 3 bases at V and 2 bases at J, with 15 bases in the middle. The CDR3 consists of 16 residues. Per the germline V gene, CDR1 is SEHNR and CDR2 is FQNEAQ (reference sequence). CDR3 region: CASSFIPYRDTDTQYF. Written as DNA, the CDR3 is TGTGCCAGCAGCTTCATCCCTTACCGGGACACAGATACGCAGTATTTT.

The chain joins TRBV13 to TRBJ1-2; a possible D gene is TRBD1 (6 bases). In germline, CDR1 is PRHDT, CDR2 FYEKMQ (reference sequence). Trimming left V 0 bases short and J 5 bases short, with 13 bases between. The CDR3 is 15 amino acids. The CDR3 loop is CASSLGYQGNYGYTF. The CDR3 nucleotides are TGTGCCAGCAGCTTAGGATACCAGGGGAATTATGGCTACACCTTC.

This clone was detected only a few times. The J gene is TRBJ1-1, the V gene TRBV12-3 or TRBV12-4, with D possibly matching TRBD1 (6 bases). This CDR3 spans 13 amino acids. V was pared by 3 bases and J by 4 bases, with 9 bases between. CDR3 nucleotides: TGTGCCAGCAGTTTTGCAGGGGCCACTGAAGCTTTCTTT. Translated: CASSFAGATEAFF.

In its sample, this clone was seen once. V is TRBV2 and J is TRBJ2-1; 16 bases line up with TRBD2. Germline values: CDR1 SNHLY, CDR2 FYNNEI. Germline trimming cut 6 bases from V and 8 bases from J; bases unmatched to any gene: 4. This CDR3 spans 15 amino acids. The CDR3 bases are TGTGCCAGCAGCGGGACTAGCGGGGGGGCCCATGAGCAGTTCTTC. This codes for CASSGTSGGAHEQFF.

The chain employs TRBV19 and TRBJ1-1; 7 positions agree with TRBD1. Germline lookup yields CDR1 LNHDA and CDR2 SQIVND (reference sequence). CDR3 size: 15 residues. V shed 5 bases, J shed 4 bases, and the junction held 10 bases outside the gene matches. The CDR3 region has the DNA TGTGCCAGTAGTTCACCGAGGGGGCGGGGCACTGAAGCTTTCTTT. Translation: CASSSPRGRGTEAFF.

Concerning this clone: Relative to the germline gene, one junction end is altered; a read error may explain this. This chain connects TRBV6-2 or TRBV6-3 to TRBJ1-5, with 8 bases matching TRBD1. This CDR3 contains 13 residues. CDR1 is MNHEY, CDR2 SVGEGT, per germline. The CDR3 region is CASSSIGQGGLNF. In DNA form, the CDR3 reads TGTGCCAGCAGTTCTATCGGACAGGGCGGTTTGAATTTT.

J is TRBJ2-7 and V is TRBV10-3, with TRBD2 identical over 11 bases. This CDR3 is built from 15 residues. Trimming cost V 4 bases and J 0 bases; bases outside gene matches: 2. The germline V gene encodes CDR1 ENHRY and CDR2 SYGVKD. The CDR3 region has the DNA TGTGCCATCAGTGTAACTAGCGGGGGCTCCTACGAGCAGTACTTC. It translates to CAISVTSGGSYEQYF.

The chain is built from TRBV6-1 and TRBJ2-1, with 10 bases lining up with TRBD2. The V segment lost 3 bases and the J segment 4 bases; nucleotides outside the gene matches: 12. The CDR3 runs to 18 residues. Germline V gene sequence: CDR1 MNHNS, CDR2 SASEGT. Here the CDR3 DNA reads TGTGCCAGCAGTGATCACCCGGGCAGGACTAGCGGTTACAATGAGCAGTTCTTC. This encodes CASSDHPGRTSGYNEQFF.

The rearrangement uses TRBV20-1 and TRBJ1-2; perhaps TRBD1 as D (5 bases). The CDR3 is 11 amino acids. V lost 8 bases and J lost 6, with 13 bases in between. Germline-derived CDR1 and CDR2 are DFQATT and SNEGSKA (reference sequence). The CDR3 coding sequence is TGCAGTCTCCAGGGTCTAAATGGCTACACCTTC. Encoded protein: CSLQGLNGYTF.

This clone occurred a few times. The gene calls are TRBV29-1 and TRBJ2-2; TRBD2 might be the D (6 bases). Trimming took off 4 bases at V and 4 bases at J, with 19 bases between the two ends. CDR1 is SQVTM and CDR2 is ANQGSEA in the germline V gene. The CDR3 is 16 residues long. The CDR3 is CSVGMGAGRRTGELFF. In nucleotides, the CDR3 is TGCAGCGTTGGTATGGGCGCGGGGAGACGCACCGGGGAGCTGTTTTTT.

The chain couples TRBV30 to TRBJ1-1; D not resolved. Germline V CDR1 and CDR2: GTSNPN, SVGIG (reference sequence). V was shortened by 6 bases and J by 6 bases, with 14 bases between the two germline ends. This CDR3 is 12 amino acids long. The CDR3 region has the DNA TGTGCCTGTCTGCTGTTGAGTTCTGAAGCTTTCTTT. Its translation: CACLLLSSEAFF.

The chain combines TRBV6-1 with TRBJ1-5; TRBD1 aligns across 9 bases. J lost 6 bases, V lost 1 base, and 4 bases had no gene match. CDR1 and CDR2 from the germline V gene are MNHNS and SASEGT. The CDR3 length is 15 residues. CDR3 sequence: CASSEEGQGFQPQHF. In DNA form, the CDR3 reads TGTGCCAGCAGTGAAGAGGGACAGGGCTTTCAGCCCCAGCATTTT.

This rearrangement joins TRBV5-5 to TRBJ2-5; the match to TRBD1 covers 8 bases. This CDR3 contains 14 residues. V lost 3 bases, J lost 1 base, and 2 bases stayed unmatched. CDR1 is SGHKS and CDR2 is YYEKEE in the germline V gene (reference sequence). The CDR3, as DNA: TGTGCCAGCAGCTGGGGGACAGGCCAAGAGACCCAGTACTTC. Its translation is CASSWGTGQETQYF.

The genes are TRBV25-1 and TRBJ2-1; 9 bases agree with TRBD1. The CDR3 covers 17 residues. J gave up 4 bases and V 0 bases, and 7 bases lay outside the gene matches. Germline V CDR1 and CDR2: MGHDK, SYGVNS. The CDR3 DNA follows: TGTGCCAGCAGTGAATATGGAGGACAGGGGTTATACAATGAGCAGTTCTTC. Residues: CASSEYGGQGLYNEQFF.

V and J are TRBV30 and TRBJ2-3; D is ambiguous. The length of the CDR3 is 12 residues. CDR1 GTSNPN and CDR2 SVGIG come from the germline V gene (reference sequence). V lost 7 bases to trimming and J lost 11 bases, with 19 bases between them. CDR3 in DNA: TGTGCCTACGTTCTGCCCTCGGGTAAGCAGTATTTT. It specifies CAYVLPSGKQYF.

V gene TRBV7-2 combines with J gene TRBJ1-5, with D unclear. V was clipped by 2 bases and J by 0 bases, with 8 bases between them. Germline V gives CDR1 SGHTA, CDR2 FQGNSA. This CDR3 is 15 amino acids long. DNA for the CDR3: TGTGCCAGCAGCTTACTGTGGGCTAGCAATCAGCCCCAGCATTTT. It codes for CASSLLWASNQPQHF.

For this clone: One end of the junction is discordant with germline, which a read error may explain. The J gene is TRBJ2-3, the V gene TRBV5-1, with 14 positions matching TRBD2. Germline values: CDR1 SGHRS, CDR2 YFSETQ. There are 18 residues in the CDR3. CDR3 loop: CASSLGTSGGTSTDTQYF. The CDR3 DNA follows: TGTGCCAGCAGCTTGGGGACTAGCGGGGGAACTAGCACAGATACGCAGTATTTT.

The gene calls are TRBV5-1 and TRBJ2-2, with 7 bases identical to TRBD1. V was pared by 2 bases and J by 2 bases, with 9 bases of the junction left unmatched. CDR1 is SGHRS, CDR2 YFSETQ, per germline. CDR3 size: 17 residues. In DNA form, the CDR3 reads TGCGCCAGCAGCTTCCTCCTGACAGGGAGTAACACCGGGGAGCTGTTTTTT. It translates to CASSFLLTGSNTGELFF.

V and J are TRBV7-9 and TRBJ2-3, with TRBD1 identical over 8 bases. This CDR3 spans 16 amino acids. Germline CDR1 reads SEHNR; CDR2 reads FQNEAQ (reference sequence). V lost 0 bases and J lost 5; bases outside the gene matches: 7. CDR3 amino acids: CASSLAAGGSRDTQYF. The CDR3 DNA reads TGTGCCAGCAGCTTAGCGGCAGGGGGCTCGAGAGATACGCAGTATTTT.

The gene calls are TRBV7-8 and TRBJ1-1; D unclear. Germline V gene lookup returns CDR1 SGHVS and CDR2 FQNEAQ. The CDR3 spans 13 residues. Trimming shortened V by 5 bases and J by 3 bases, and 10 bases separated the two germline ends. This chain's CDR3 is CASSLDRDTEAFF. CDR3 nucleotide sequence: TGTGCCAGCAGCCTAGACCGGGACACTGAAGCTTTCTTT. Using reference TRBV7-8 and TRBJ1-1 for the parts outside the CDR3, the full variable domain is GAGVSQSPRYKVAKRGQDVALRCDPISGHVSLFWYQQALGQGPEFLTYFQNEAQLDKSGLPSDRFFAERPEGSVSTLKIQRTQQEDSAVYLCASSLDRDTEAFFGQGTRLTVV.

J is TRBJ2-1 and V is TRBV12-3 or TRBV12-4; 7 nucleotides match TRBD2. This CDR3 is 11 amino acids long. V trimming: 6 bases; J trimming: 11 bases; junction bases outside the gene matches: 4. The CDR3 DNA reads as TGTGCCAGCAGATCCGGGACTAAGCAGTTCTTC. This translates into CASRSGTKQFF.

In its sample, this clone was seen once. The CDR3: CASRPPSSYEQYF. DNA for the CDR3: TGTGCCAGCAGGCCCCCCAGCTCCTACGAGCAGTACTTC. The rearrangement uses TRBV6-5 and TRBJ2-7; D unresolved. The CDR3 loop spans 13 amino acids. Germline loops: CDR1 MNHEY, CDR2 SVGAGI. With 6 bases removed from V and 0 bases from J, the gap between germline ends came to 9 bases.

This clone was seen only once. The chain employs TRBV5-4 and TRBJ2-2, with D possibly being TRBD2 (6 bases). V was cut by 1 base and J by 0 bases, with 10 bases left in between. This CDR3 spans 16 amino acids. Germline lookup yields CDR1 SGHNT and CDR2 YYREEE (reference sequence). CDR3 sequence: CASSLYPGANTGELFF. CDR3 in DNA: TGTGCCAGCAGCTTGTACCCGGGGGCGAACACCGGGGAGCTGTTTTTT.

This clone was detected once. V is TRBV27 and J is TRBJ1-5; D gene uncertain. Germline loops: CDR1 MNHEY, CDR2 SMNVEV (reference sequence). Trimming stripped 3 bases from V and 5 bases from J, with 5 bases between. CDR3 length equals 12 residues. CDR3 in DNA: TGTGCCAGCAGTTTCCTAGATCAGCCCCAGCATTTT. Protein sequence: CASSFLDQPQHF.

This clone was counted once. V usage is TRBV7-6 and J usage is TRBJ1-6; 9 bases align to TRBD1. The V gene's germline CDR1 is SGHVS and CDR2 FNYEAQ. The junction had 7 bases not matched to a gene; V was cut back by 6 bases and J by 10 bases. CDR3 length: 14 residues. CDR3 DNA sequence: TGTGCCAGCAGTCCAAGACAGGGGGGCTCACCCCTCCACTTT. Its translation: CASSPRQGGSPLHF.

The chain combines TRBV7-9 with TRBJ2-3; 7 nucleotides align to TRBD2. Trimming at V came to 5 bases and at J to 0 bases, leaving 8 bases not matched to a gene. The CDR3 has 16 amino acids. Germline V gene sequence: CDR1 SEHNR, CDR2 FQNEAQ (reference sequence). The CDR3 reads CASSGLTSQSTDTQYF. The CDR3 nucleotides read TGTGCCAGCAGCGGACTGACTAGCCAGAGCACAGATACGCAGTATTTT.

This chain uses TRBV2 with TRBJ2-7, with TRBD2 matching over 9 bases. CDR3 length: 14 amino acids. V trimming: 5 bases; J trimming: 1 base; junction bases outside the gene matches: 3. CDR1 and CDR2 from the germline V gene are SNHLY and FYNNEI. CDR3 sequence: CASSSGGTSYEQYF. The CDR3 DNA sequence: TGTGCCAGCAGTAGCGGGGGGACGTCCTACGAGCAGTACTTC. Together with reference TRBV2 and TRBJ2-7, the CDR3 gives the full variable domain: EPEVTQTPSHQVTQMGQEVILRCVPISNHLYFYWYRQILGQKVEFLVSFYNNEISEKSEIFDDQFSVERPDGSNFTLKIRSTKLEDSAMYFCASSSGGTSYEQYFGPGTRLTVT.

The gene calls are TRBV4-1 and TRBJ2-2; TRBD2 matches 14 bases. Looked up from germline, CDR1 is MGHRA and CDR2 is YSYEKL. V lost 5 bases to trimming and J lost 5 bases; unmatched junction nucleotides: 13. CDR3 length equals 19 residues. CDR3 amino acids: CASSARTSGGTYKTGELFF. DNA for the CDR3: TGCGCCAGCAGCGCGAGGACTAGCGGGGGGACTTACAAGACCGGGGAGCTGTTTTTT.

This rearrangement joins TRBV6-5 to TRBJ1-3, with TRBD1 matching over 7 bases. Trimming took 7 bases from V and 1 from J; bases not matched to a gene: 7. The CDR3 consists of 15 residues. Germline V gene data show CDR1 as MNHEY and CDR2 as SVGAGI. DNA of the CDR3: TGTGCCAGCAATCCGCAGACAGGGTCTGGAAACACCATATATTTT. Translated: CASNPQTGSGNTIYF.